One and the same sample provided the 18 T cell receptor beta chains below, sequenced in a study of shared clonotypes between healthy human individuals. The assay was immunoSEQ multiplex PCR, and TCRdb's table has in-frame clones only and misses some. The sample comprises around 2.5 million clones, more than 85% of which are singletons, and around 0.37% rests with the top ten. The sequencing input was naive CD4+ T cells from PBMCs. Regarding subset: CD45RA+ positively selected. The origin of the receptors is a man in his late teens or twenties in good health. Some clones in this sample may be carry-over from other donors' samples.

The chain carries TRBV10-3 and TRBJ2-7; 10 nucleotides align to TRBD2. The trim removed 2 bases at V and 0 bases at J, leaving 10 bases unmatched. Germline V gene lookup returns CDR1 ENHRY and CDR2 SYGVKD. There are 18 residues in the CDR3. As DNA, the CDR3 is TGTGCCATCAGTGAGCGTCTAGCGGGGGACAAAAGCTCCTACGAGCAGTACTTC. Amino acids: CAISERLAGDKSSYEQYF.

The chain carries TRBV7-9 and TRBJ2-1; D possibly matches TRBD1 or TRBD2 (5 bases each). The CDR3 is made up of 14 amino acids. V lost 3 bases, J lost 4 bases, and 10 bases lay in between. Germline loops: CDR1 SEHNR, CDR2 FQNEAQ (reference sequence). CDR3 coding DNA: TGTGCCAGCAGCTTTAGGGACCAGTACAATGAGCAGTTCTTC. It codes for CASSFRDQYNEQFF. Looking up the rest from reference TRBV7-9 and TRBJ2-1 gives the full variable domain: DTGVSQNPRHKITKRGQNVTFRCDPISEHNRLYWYRQTLGQGPEFLTYFQNEAQLEKSRLLSDRFSAERPKGSFSTLEIQRTEQGDSAMYLCASSFRDQYNEQFFGPGTRLTVL.

This clone was seen once. The same CDR3 also results from other DNA sequences found in this sample. CDR3 nucleotides: TGCAGCGTTGAAGGGGTTGGAAACACCATATATTTT. Protein sequence: CSVEGVGNTIYF. J is TRBJ1-3 and V is TRBV29-1; D unclear. From germline, CDR1 is SQVTM and CDR2 ANQGSEA. Trimming shortened V by 1 base and J by 3 bases, and 4 bases separated the two germline ends. The CDR3 sequence is 12 residues long.

This rearrangement joins TRBV2 to TRBJ1-1, with D possibly being TRBD1 (6 bases). Trimming shortened V by 4 bases and J by 4 bases, and 13 bases separated the two germline ends. The CDR3 is made up of 14 amino acids. Germline loops: CDR1 SNHLY, CDR2 FYNNEI. Written as DNA, the CDR3 is TGTGCCAGCAGTGGATTGGGGGCTGCCACTGAAGCTTTCTTT. It codes for CASSGLGAATEAFF.

The chain combines TRBV5-1 with TRBJ1-1; D gene uncertain. Germline CDR1 reads SGHRS; CDR2 reads YFSETQ. The CDR3 totals 16 residues. With 0 bases removed from V and 1 base from J, the gap between germline ends came to 13 bases. The CDR3 DNA reads TGCGCCAGCAGCTTGGAGCGGCGGCGGCCGAACACTGAAGCTTTCTTT. This gives the protein CASSLERRRPNTEAFF. The variable domain in full, with the rest retrieved from reference TRBV5-1 and TRBJ1-1, is KAGVTQTPRYLIKTRGQQVTLSCSPISGHRSVSWYQQTPGQGLQFLFEYFSETQRNKGNFPGRFSGRQFSNSRSEMNVSTLELGDSALYLCASSLERRRPNTEAFFGQGTRLTVV.

This chain connects TRBV5-1 to TRBJ1-4; 10 bases map to TRBD1. Germline V gives CDR1 SGHRS, CDR2 YFSETQ. The CDR3 has 17 amino acids. V shed 4 bases and J 7 bases; nucleotides not matched to a gene: 13. The CDR3: CASSPNPRDRGGEKLFF. The CDR3 region has the DNA TGCGCCAGCAGCCCGAACCCCCGGGACAGGGGAGGTGAAAAACTGTTTTTT. The full variable domain, rest sourced from reference TRBV5-1 and TRBJ1-4, is KAGVTQTPRYLIKTRGQQVTLSCSPISGHRSVSWYQQTPGQGLQFLFEYFSETQRNKGNFPGRFSGRQFSNSRSEMNVSTLELGDSALYLCASSPNPRDRGGEKLFFGSGTQLSVL.

The chain couples TRBV7-2 to TRBJ2-6; tentative D call: TRBD1 (5 bases). The CDR3 has 16 residues. Germline CDR1 and CDR2: SGHTA and FQGNSA. Trimming shortened V by 5 bases and J by 0 bases, and 11 bases separated the two germline ends. This CDR3 reads CASSLGVHSGANVLTF. In DNA, the CDR3 is TGTGCCAGCAGCCTAGGGGTGCACTCTGGGGCCAACGTCCTGACTTTC.

The rearrangement uses TRBV5-5 and TRBJ2-5; 7 bases fit TRBD1. This CDR3 region has 13 residues. The V segment lost 7 bases and the J segment 3 bases; nucleotides outside the gene matches: 6. Per the germline V gene, CDR1 is SGHKS and CDR2 is YYEKEE (reference sequence). The chain's CDR3 is CASGGQLEETQYF. The CDR3 DNA reads as TGTGCCAGCGGGGGACAGCTTGAAGAGACCCAGTACTTC.

The V call is TRBV28, the J call TRBJ1-5; 11 bases are shared with TRBD1. Trimming cost V 5 bases and J 5 bases; bases outside gene matches: 8. CDR3 size: 16 residues. Germline V CDR1 and CDR2: MDHEN, SYDVKM. CDR3 in amino acids: CASSPAGTGGHQPQHF. The CDR3 DNA follows: TGTGCCAGCAGTCCTGCCGGGACAGGGGGTCATCAGCCCCAGCATTTT. The full variable domain, rest sourced from reference TRBV28 and TRBJ1-5, is DVKVTQSSRYLVKRTGEKVFLECVQDMDHENMFWYRQDPGLGLRLIYFSYDVKMKEKGDIPEGYSVSREKKERFSLILESASTNQTSMYLCASSPAGTGGHQPQHFGDGTRLSIL.

This clone was seen only once. The same CDR3 also results from other DNA sequences found in this sample. The chain carries TRBV5-4 and TRBJ2-7, with TRBD1 matching 8 bases. Germline V gene data show CDR1 as SGHNT and CDR2 as YYREEE (reference sequence). This CDR3 comprises 14 residues. V was pared by 4 bases and J by 4 bases, with 7 bases of the junction left unmatched. The DNA for the CDR3 is TGTGCCAGCAGCCCAAGGACAGGGTCTTACGAGCAGTACTTC. Translated: CASSPRTGSYEQYF. The full variable domain, rest sourced from reference TRBV5-4 and TRBJ2-7, is ETGVTQSPTHLIKTRGQQVTLRCSSQSGHNTVSWYQQALGQGPQFIFQYYREEENGRGNFPPRFSGLQFPNYSSELNVNALELDDSALYLCASSPRTGSYEQYFGPGTRLTVT.

The chain recombines TRBV6-5 with TRBJ1-1; D gene unclear. Germline values: CDR1 MNHEY, CDR2 SVGAGI. CDR3 length: 12 amino acids. V dropped 5 bases and J dropped 2 bases, with 6 bases sitting between them. The CDR3 region is CASSDPNTEAFF. The CDR3 bases are TGTGCCAGCAGTGACCCTAACACTGAAGCTTTCTTT.

The chain links TRBV6-5 to TRBJ1-1; tentatively, D is TRBD1 (5 bases). V was trimmed by 4 bases and J by 7 bases, leaving 7 bases between them. CDR3 length equals 11 residues. Germline V gene data show CDR1 as MNHEY and CDR2 as SVGAGI. The CDR3 here is CASSSGGEAFF. The CDR3 DNA is TGTGCCAGCAGTTCCGGGGGTGAAGCTTTCTTT.

The rearrangement links TRBV10-1 to TRBJ2-3; 8 bases line up with TRBD2. V shed 7 bases, J shed 3 bases, and the junction held 6 bases outside the gene matches. CDR3 length equals 14 residues. CDR1 is WNHNN and CDR2 is SYGVQD in the germline V gene (reference sequence). DNA of the CDR3: TGCGCCAGCACTAGCAGCGGGAGTACAGATACGCAGTATTTT. It specifies CASTSSGSTDTQYF.

This clone came up a few times. The chain carries TRBV2 and TRBJ1-3; D is uncertain. The CDR3 sequence is 14 residues long. Germline CDR1 reads SNHLY; CDR2 reads FYNNEI. With 4 bases removed from V and 3 bases from J, the gap between germline ends came to 10 bases. The CDR3 nucleotides are TGTGCCAGCAGTGTAGCGGAAATTGGAAACACCATATATTTT. The encoded protein is CASSVAEIGNTIYF.

This clone was detected once. The V gene is TRBV7-9, the J gene TRBJ2-1; either TRBD1 or TRBD2 may supply D (5 bases each). This CDR3 spans 13 amino acids. V dropped 7 bases and J dropped 9 bases, with 16 bases sitting between them. The germline V gene encodes CDR1 SEHNR and CDR2 FQNEAQ (reference sequence). CDR3 coding DNA: TGTGCCAGCAACCCTATACGGGGCAGTGAGCAGTTCTTC. Translated: CASNPIRGSEQFF.

For this clone: Other DNA sequences in this sample translate to the same CDR3. The J gene is TRBJ1-2, the V gene TRBV19; D may be TRBD1 (6 bases). CDR3 length: 13 amino acids. The V gene lost 2 bases and the J gene lost 5 bases, with 9 bases spanning the gap. Germline assignment: CDR1 LNHDA and CDR2 SQIVND (reference sequence). The CDR3 bases are TGTGCCAGTAGTATACAGGGGAGTTATGGCTACACCTTC. The encoded protein is CASSIQGSYGYTF.

In this sample, this clone turned up once. The chain is built from TRBV27 and TRBJ1-4, with D possibly matching TRBD1 (5 bases). This CDR3 is built from 17 residues. Germline values: CDR1 MNHEY, CDR2 SMNVEV (reference sequence). V lost 1 base and J 6 bases, leaving 18 bases between the germline ends. The CDR3, as DNA: TGTGCCAGCAGTTTATGGCAGGGAGGGGTCTCGGATGAAAAACTGTTTTTT. Amino acid sequence: CASSLWQGGVSDEKLFF.

The gene calls are TRBV5-6 and TRBJ1-1; maybe TRBD1 (5 bases). V was cut by 3 bases and J by 10 bases, with 22 bases left in between. This CDR3 spans 15 amino acids. The germline V gene has CDR1 SGHDT and CDR2 YYEEEE. This CDR3 is CASSSKRPEVGGAFF. CDR3 DNA: TGTGCCAGCAGCTCGAAACGCCCGGAGGTGGGGGGAGCTTTCTTT.